What follows describes a single T cell receptor (beta chain). The target of this receptor is not known. No much larger clone exists at a distance of one base, and base qualities are not known. The immunoSEQ Assay, a bias-controlled multiplex PCR, was used to amplify TCRbeta CDR3 regions from genomic DNA. In the original analysis: The number of nucleated cells in each sample was estimated from the amplification of reference gene primers within the assay. To quantify the absolute abundance of each unique TCRbeta CDR3 rearrangement, sequence reads were collapsed and filtered. For each sample, productive Simpson clonality was calculated as the square root of Simpson's diversity index over productive rearrangements. TCRdb limited this immuneACCESS table to in-frame rearrangements with V and J called. A share of clones is missing; checked studies link under half to unresolved V genes, and the rest is unexplained. For V, J and clone size, that table is used; D and trimming come from the DNA. The sample table holds roughly 400,000 clones, of which about 88% were seen once. The ten largest clones represent approximately 1.5% of the sample.

The data were taken from a study of blood T cell repertoires in COVID-19 (dated by TCRdb to between 2020 and 2021). Looking at the study overall: Samples from collaborators originated in the United States, Italy and Spain and spanned both the acute and convalescent phases of COVID-19. The material from the prospective study consisted of cDNA or gDNA derived from T cells, B-cell-depleted T cells, or PBMCs. The dataset comprised deeply sampled blood TCRbeta repertoires from subjects exposed to, actively infected with, or recovered from COVID-19. The repertoires were made available in a free public database intended to serve as a resource for research on the immune response to SARS-CoV-2. The samples were drawn from two sources: the first 160 participants of the ongoing ImmuneRACE study, and 1,000 to 1,500 subjects contributed by 6 global collaborators. The sample metadata nearly always contained a de-identified subject ID, COVID-19 status, age in years and sex. Where available, HLA class I and class II types were taken from metadata supplied by the sample provider and were not determined by assay-based typing. Study-level results and caveats: The amount of clinical and demographic metadata varied by source and participant and was provided uncurated.

Enrolling through a virtual design, the prospective study's participants ranged in age from roughly 18 to 90 years and lived across about two dozen United States geographic areas. In the prospective study, cohorts were assigned on the basis of participant-reported clinical history obtained from a screening survey and a study questionnaire. Exposed participants were defined as having been in contact with someone with a PCR-confirmed or clinician-diagnosed COVID-19 case within 2 weeks of study entry. In the prospective study, whole blood, serum and a nasopharyngeal or oropharyngeal swab were collected from each participant by mobile phlebotomists. Participants in the prospective study had the option to provide additional blood draws and questionnaires over a 2-month period. Before DNA extraction, blood samples from the prospective study were shipped at room temperature or frozen. Material: PBMCs or T cells enriched from blood (not recorded which). This receptor was identified in a young woman who had been exposed to COVID-19.

The CDR3 reads CASSPLAGNTIYF. The sequence in DNA is TGTGCCAGCAGCCCCTTAGCTGGAAACACCATATATTTT. This chain joins TRBV3-1 (or the pseudogene TRBV3-2) to TRBJ1-3, with the D gene not clear enough to name. The CDR3 runs 13 amino acids, cysteine and phenylalanine included. CDR3 DNA is the only sequence kept; it has 39 bases, read in frame from the first base. A distance of 6 bases separates the germline ends of V and J, which lose 4 bases and 2 bases respectively. CDR1 and CDR2 are drawn from the germline V gene (reference sequence): LGHDT, YNNKEL.